Shown below are 32 T cell receptor beta chains from a single sample sequenced in a study of T cells after yellow fever vaccination. TCRdb called the 5' RACE reads again in MiXCR, with one record for every CDR3 protein. In the table there are over 200,000 distinct CDR3 sequences, over 6.5% of which are singletons. This material consisted of CD4+ T cells sorted from PBMCs, taken on the day of the yellow fever booster vaccination. The receptor set was obtained from a man aged 30 to 45 who received the YFV17D yellow fever vaccine.

In its sample, this clonotype was seen many times. The genes are TRBV12-3 or TRBV12-4 and TRBJ2-1, with 9 bases fitting TRBD2. The length of the CDR3 is 14 residues. The junction had 8 bases not matched to a gene; V was cut back by 5 bases and J by 9 bases. The chain's CDR3 is CASSTRVAGVEQFF. The CDR3, as DNA: TGTGCCAGCAGTACCCGGGTAGCGGGAGTTGAGCAGTTCTTC.

The chain links TRBV20-1 to TRBJ2-7; D is perhaps TRBD2 (6 bases). The CDR3 runs to 14 residues. The V end lost 0 bases, the J end lost 3 bases, and 12 bases lay between the germline ends. Germline assignment: CDR1 DFQATT and CDR2 SNEGSKA (reference sequence). The CDR3 region is CSAREEGSGYEQYF. The DNA of the CDR3 is TGCAGTGCTAGAGAAGAGGGTAGCGGCTACGAGCAGTACTTC.

This clonotype was seen a handful of times. The chain has TRBV5-1 and TRBJ2-3; 8 positions agree with TRBD1. V dropped 4 bases and J dropped 2; count of bases not matched to a gene: 9. Per germline, CDR1 SGHRS and CDR2 YFSETQ. This CDR3 has 16 amino acids. The CDR3 region has the DNA TGCGCCAGCAGCCGACCGACAGGGGCAAACACAGATACGCAGTATTTT. Its protein is CASSRPTGANTDTQYF. The full variable domain, completed using reference TRBV5-1 and TRBJ2-3, is KAGVTQTPRYLIKTRGQQVTLSCSPISGHRSVSWYQQTPGQGLQFLFEYFSETQRNKGNFPGRFSGRQFSNSRSEMNVSTLELGDSALYLCASSRPTGANTDTQYFGPGTRLTVL.

This clonotype was seen only a few times. This chain uses TRBV9 with TRBJ2-1; TRBD2 might be the D (6 bases). Germline V CDR1 and CDR2: SGDLS, YYNGEE. The CDR3 has 15 amino acids. V was cut by 3 bases and J by 3 bases, with 13 bases left in between. CDR3 loop: CASSASGTLYNEQFF. CDR3 coding DNA: TGTGCCAGCAGCGCTTCCGGGACTCTCTACAATGAGCAGTTCTTC.

This clonotype was counted only a few times. The CDR3 nucleotides read TGTGCCAGCAGCTTGTGGGAGGGGCGCGGCTACACCTTC. This codes for CASSLWEGRGYTF. This chain uses TRBV5-5 with TRBJ1-2; D might be TRBD1 (5 bases). Germline CDR1 is SGHKS and CDR2 is YYEKEE (reference sequence). The V end lost 1 base, the J end lost 8 bases, and 12 bases lay between the germline ends. This CDR3 is 13 amino acids long.

The V gene is TRBV7-2, the J gene TRBJ2-1, with TRBD2 matching over 8 bases. The germline V gene encodes CDR1 SGHTA and CDR2 FQGNSA. The V and J ends lost 5 bases and 8 bases, in that order; junction bases with no gene match: 8. The CDR3 contains 14 residues. The DNA for the CDR3 is TGTGCCAGCAGCGAGCGGGAGAGGCGCCATGAGCAGTTCTTC. Encoded protein: CASSERERRHEQFF.

This chain uses TRBV5-6 with TRBJ2-1; 7 nucleotides align to TRBD1. Germline CDR1 and CDR2: SGHDT and YYEEEE. The CDR3 loop spans 15 amino acids. V was clipped by 4 bases and J by 4 bases; unmatched bases: 8. This CDR3 is CASSIRQGWYNEQFF. The CDR3 coding sequence is TGTGCCAGCAGCATCAGACAGGGATGGTACAATGAGCAGTTCTTC.

This sequence joins TRBV12-3 or TRBV12-4 and TRBJ1-5; TRBD1 is a possible D gene (5 bases). Trimming shortened V by 3 bases and J by 10 bases, and 13 bases separated the two germline ends. CDR3 length equals 13 residues. CDR3 coding DNA: TGTGCCAGCAGTTTGGCAGACCAGGGACCCCAGCATTTT. This gives the protein CASSLADQGPQHF.

This clonotype has just a few counts. J is TRBJ2-7 and V is TRBV27, with D perhaps TRBD2 (5 bases). Trimming removed 5 bases at V and 4 bases at J, with 27 bases between. The CDR3 extends over 18 amino acids. Germline values: CDR1 MNHEY, CDR2 SMNVEV (reference sequence). This CDR3 reads CASSVAPPGLFYSYEQYF. The CDR3 DNA reads TGTGCCAGCAGTGTAGCACCGCCGGGATTGTTCTATTCTTACGAGCAGTACTTC.

The sample holds a few counts of this clonotype. The chain has TRBV7-9 and TRBJ2-7; perhaps D is TRBD1 or TRBD2 (5 bases each). Trimming took 2 bases from V and 5 from J, leaving 13 bases between them. The CDR3 spans 14 residues. CDR1 SEHNR and CDR2 FQNEAQ come from the germline V gene (reference sequence). The CDR3 here is CASSLSPGRNEQYF. The CDR3 region has the DNA TGTGCCAGCAGCTTAAGTCCGGGGCGGAACGAGCAGTACTTC.

This clonotype came up many times. The chain joins TRBV7-6 to TRBJ2-5; D possibly corresponds to TRBD1 (6 bases). V was cut by 2 bases and J by 5 bases, with 12 bases left in between. Germline-derived CDR1 and CDR2 are SGHVS and FNYEAQ. The CDR3 covers 14 residues. DNA for the CDR3: TGTGCCAGCAGCTTACCGGGACACGGGGAGACCCAGTACTTC. Translated, it gives CASSLPGHGETQYF.

This clonotype was recorded a few times. The genes are TRBV4-3 and TRBJ2-3, with 12 bases lining up with TRBD2. Germline CDR1 and CDR2: LGHNA and YSLEER. This CDR3 contains 17 residues. The V and J ends lost 0 bases and 5 bases, in that order; junction bases with no gene match: 6. The CDR3 DNA is TGCGCCAGCAGCCAAGATTCTAGCGGGAGGGCCGGAGATACGCAGTATTTT. As protein: CASSQDSSGRAGDTQYF.

This clonotype was detected only a few times. The genes are TRBV11-2 and TRBJ2-7; 12 bases fit TRBD1. V shed 6 bases and J 5 bases; nucleotides not matched to a gene: 5. The CDR3 runs 14 residues. Germline V lookup: CDR1 SGHAT, CDR2 FQNNGV. DNA for the CDR3: TGTGCCAGCAGATCCGGGACAGGGGGCGACGAGCAGTACTTC. This codes for CASRSGTGGDEQYF. Full variable domain (rest looked up from reference TRBV11-2 and TRBJ2-7): EAGVAQSPRYKIIEKRQSVAFWCNPISGHATLYWYQQILGQGPKLLIQFQNNGVVDDSQLPKDRFSAERLKGVDSTLKIQPAKLEDSAVYLCASRSGTGGDEQYFGPGTRLTVT.

This clonotype was recorded at least ten times. At one of its ends the junction is not consistent with the germline gene, which may arise from a read error. The chain employs TRBV6-1 and TRBJ2-2; D uncertain. Germline CDR1 and CDR2: MNHNS and SASEGT. CDR3 length equals 14 residues. The CDR3 loop reads CASIEATHTGELFF. DNA for the CDR3: TGTGCCAGCATTGAAGCTACCCACACCGGGGAGCTGTTTTTT.

This clonotype showed up just a few times. This chain connects TRBV7-8 to TRBJ2-5; 11 nucleotides agree with TRBD2. The CDR3 is 16 residues long. Germline CDR1 SGHVS, CDR2 FQNEAQ. Unmatched junction bases numbered 9, after V lost 4 bases and J lost 5 bases. The CDR3 nucleotides read TGTGCCAGCAGCTACGGACTAGCGGGTTGGGACGAGACCCAGTACTTC. Encoded protein: CASSYGLAGWDETQYF.

The genes are TRBV7-2 and TRBJ2-7; the D gene is possibly TRBD1 (6 bases). The germline gives CDR1 SGHTA, CDR2 FQGNSA. The CDR3 totals 13 residues. Trimming stripped 5 bases from V and 2 bases from J, with 10 bases between. The DNA for the CDR3 is TGTGCCAGCAGCCGACAGGCAACCTACGAGCAGTACTTC. Its translation: CASSRQATYEQYF.

This clonotype was found a few times. The gene calls are TRBV6-1 and TRBJ2-1; 10 positions match TRBD1. Losses at the gene ends were 5 bases for V and 4 bases for J; bases not matched to a gene: 5. The CDR3 has 15 amino acids. Germline V gene lookup returns CDR1 MNHNS and CDR2 SASEGT. The CDR3 sequence: CASSPGTGVYNEQFF. Here the CDR3 DNA reads TGTGCCAGCAGTCCCGGGACAGGGGTTTACAATGAGCAGTTCTTC.

The V and J genes are TRBV2 and TRBJ2-7; D unresolved. The CDR3 spans 11 residues. With 9 bases removed from V and 7 bases from J, the gap between germline ends came to 13 bases. Germline lookup yields CDR1 SNHLY and CDR2 FYNNEI. CDR3 bases: TGTGCCAGTTTCAAGACGGGTGAGCAGTACTTC. It specifies CASFKTGEQYF.

The chain joins TRBV5-1 to TRBJ2-7, with TRBD2 matching over 9 bases. Germline V CDR1 and CDR2: SGHRS, YFSETQ. The CDR3 is made up of 14 amino acids. After removal of 3 bases from V and 3 bases from J, the junction contained 4 bases not matched to a gene. CDR3 region: CASSSLAGNYEQYF. CDR3 in DNA: TGCGCCAGCAGCTCACTAGCGGGTAACTACGAGCAGTACTTC.

The sample holds a few counts of this clonotype. The chain is built from TRBV5-1 and TRBJ2-7; the D is unclear. The length of the CDR3 is 14 residues. CDR1 is SGHRS, CDR2 YFSETQ, per germline. The ends were cut back, 5 bases at V and 4 bases at J, with 16 bases in the middle. The CDR3 sequence: CASSDGRRTYEQYF. The CDR3 DNA reads TGCGCCAGCAGTGACGGTCGCCGAACGTACGAGCAGTACTTC. Full variable domain (missing parts from reference TRBV5-1 and TRBJ2-7): KAGVTQTPRYLIKTRGQQVTLSCSPISGHRSVSWYQQTPGQGLQFLFEYFSETQRNKGNFPGRFSGRQFSNSRSEMNVSTLELGDSALYLCASSDGRRTYEQYFGPGTRLTVT.

There are many counts of this clonotype. The J gene is TRBJ2-2, the V gene TRBV20-1; 7 bases map to TRBD2. With 7 bases clipped from V and 2 bases from J, the junction kept 4 bases outside the gene matches. The CDR3 has 13 residues. Per the germline V gene, CDR1 is DFQATT and CDR2 is SNEGSKA (reference sequence). CDR3 in DNA: TGCAGTGTGGCTAGCGGCAACACCGGGGAGCTGTTTTTT. As protein: CSVASGNTGELFF.

CDR3 sequence (DNA): TGTGCCACCCGAGCTGAGCAGTTCTTC. Translation: CATRAEQFF. This chain connects TRBV19 to TRBJ2-1; no reliable D call. Trimming left V 10 bases short and J 9 bases short, with 7 bases between. Germline V gene lookup returns CDR1 LNHDA and CDR2 SQIVND (reference sequence). The CDR3 has 9 amino acids.

Ten or more counts support this clonotype. The chain links TRBV7-8 to TRBJ2-4, with D possibly being TRBD1 or TRBD2 (7 bases each). CDR3 length equals 15 residues. From germline, CDR1 is SGHVS and CDR2 FQNEAQ. V gave up 3 bases and J gave up 7 bases, with 16 bases separating them. This chain's CDR3 is CASSFKAGGGNIQYF. The CDR3, as DNA: TGTGCCAGCAGCTTCAAGGCAGGGGGAGGGAACATTCAGTACTTC.

This clonotype was observed a few times. The chain has TRBV5-6 and TRBJ1-1; D is ambiguous. The V end lost 2 bases, the J end lost 8 bases, and 13 bases lay between the germline ends. Germline values: CDR1 SGHDT, CDR2 YYEEEE. The CDR3 contains 13 residues. The CDR3 spells CASSFSLVFEAFF. CDR3 in DNA: TGTGCCAGCAGCTTTAGTTTGGTTTTCGAAGCTTTCTTT. Looking up the rest from reference TRBV5-6 and TRBJ1-1 gives the full variable domain: DAGVTQSPTHLIKTRGQQVTLRCSPKSGHDTVSWYQQALGQGPQFIFQYYEEEERQRGNFPDRFSGHQFPNYSSELNVNALLLGDSALYLCASSFSLVFEAFFGQGTRLTVV.

There are many counts of this clonotype. The CDR3 region is CSVATGTLNQPQHF. CDR3 DNA: TGCAGCGTTGCGACAGGGACCCTCAATCAGCCCCAGCATTTT. This rearrangement joins TRBV29-1 to TRBJ1-5; 7 bases fit TRBD1. Germline CDR1 is SQVTM and CDR2 is ANQGSEA. J lost 3 bases, V lost 4 bases, and 6 bases had no gene match. The CDR3 consists of 14 residues.

This clonotype was counted at least ten times. The chain carries TRBV4-3 and TRBJ2-7; D may be TRBD2 (6 bases). The V gene lost 4 bases and the J gene lost 5 bases, with 12 bases spanning the gap. Germline V gene data show CDR1 as LGHNA and CDR2 as YSLEER. The CDR3 is made up of 13 amino acids. The DNA of the CDR3 is TGCGCCAGCAGCCGTCTAGGCGGGGACGAGCAGTACTTC. Translated, it gives CASSRLGGDEQYF.

This clonotype was recorded at least ten times. J is TRBJ2-7 and V is TRBV20-1, with 11 positions matching TRBD1. V lost 6 bases to trimming and J lost 5 bases; unmatched junction nucleotides: 6. CDR3 length: 13 amino acids. The V gene's germline CDR1 is DFQATT and CDR2 SNEGSKA (reference sequence). CDR3 sequence: CSAAGQGDNEQYF. The CDR3 nucleotides read TGCAGTGCGGCGGGACAGGGGGACAACGAGCAGTACTTC.

This clonotype appeared many times. This chain joins TRBV2 and TRBJ2-5; the match to TRBD1 covers 7 bases. V lost 6 bases to trimming and J lost 4 bases; unmatched junction nucleotides: 11. This CDR3 comprises 15 residues. The germline V gene has CDR1 SNHLY and CDR2 FYNNEI. DNA of the CDR3: TGTGCCAGCAGGTTAAGGACAGGCAGGGGAGAGACCCAGTACTTC. Amino acid sequence: CASRLRTGRGETQYF.

This clonotype was found many times. The V and J genes are TRBV6-5 and TRBJ1-5; 9 bases are shared with TRBD1. V was clipped by 6 bases and J by 9 bases; unmatched bases: 12. The germline CDR1 and CDR2 sequences are MNHEY and SVGAGI. This CDR3 has 15 residues. This CDR3 is CASRMAQGARTPQHF. The CDR3 DNA is TGTGCCAGCAGAATGGCACAGGGGGCACGCACGCCCCAGCATTTT.

This clonotype was seen at least ten times. The gene calls are TRBV7-9 and TRBJ2-7, with 9 bases that match TRBD1. Per the germline V gene, CDR1 is SEHNR and CDR2 is FQNEAQ (reference sequence). J was trimmed by 2 bases and V by 3 bases; bases with no gene match: 8. This CDR3 is built from 16 residues. CDR3 in DNA: TGTGCCAGCAGCTTTTCCTACAGGGGGCAAACCTACGAGCAGTACTTC. This translates into CASSFSYRGQTYEQYF.

The chain uses TRBV5-4 and TRBJ1-4; D is perhaps TRBD1 (5 bases). This CDR3 region has 13 residues. Trimming left V 4 bases short and J 10 bases short, with 14 bases between. Per the germline V gene, CDR1 is SGHNT and CDR2 is YYREEE (reference sequence). The DNA of the CDR3 is TGTGCCAGCAGCGACAGCCTGGGGCGAAAACTGTTTTTT. This translates into CASSDSLGRKLFF. Based on the CDR3 plus reference TRBV5-4 and TRBJ1-4, the full variable domain is ETGVTQSPTHLIKTRGQQVTLRCSSQSGHNTVSWYQQALGQGPQFIFQYYREEENGRGNFPPRFSGLQFPNYSSELNVNALELDDSALYLCASSDSLGRKLFFGSGTQLSVL.

In this sample, this clonotype turned up a few times. The rearrangement uses TRBV28 and TRBJ1-2; tentatively, D is TRBD1 (5 bases). Looked up from germline, CDR1 is MDHEN and CDR2 is SYDVKM. CDR3 length equals 15 residues. V was cut by 6 bases and J by 8 bases, with 22 bases left in between. CDR3 sequence reads: CASRLPTGPIEGYTF. The CDR3 region has the DNA TGTGCCAGCAGGCTCCCCACGGGGCCGATCGAGGGCTACACCTTC.